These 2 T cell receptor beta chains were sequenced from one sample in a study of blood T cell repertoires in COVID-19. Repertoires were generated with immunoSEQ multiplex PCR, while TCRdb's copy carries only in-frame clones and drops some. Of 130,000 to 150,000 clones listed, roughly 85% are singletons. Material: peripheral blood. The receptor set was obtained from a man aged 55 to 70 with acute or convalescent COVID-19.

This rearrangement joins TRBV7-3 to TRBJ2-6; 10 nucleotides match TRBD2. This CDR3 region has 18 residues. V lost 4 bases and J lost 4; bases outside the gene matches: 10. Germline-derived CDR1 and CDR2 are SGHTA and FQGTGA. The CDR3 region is CASSSRTSGGGGANVLTF. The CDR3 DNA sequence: TGTGCCAGCAGCTCTAGGACTAGCGGAGGCGGGGGGGCCAACGTCCTGACTTTC.

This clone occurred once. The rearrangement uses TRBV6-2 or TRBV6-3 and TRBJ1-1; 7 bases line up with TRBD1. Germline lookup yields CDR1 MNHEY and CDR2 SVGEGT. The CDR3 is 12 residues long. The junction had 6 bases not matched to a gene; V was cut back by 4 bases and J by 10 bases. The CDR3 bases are TGTGCCAGCAGTTCCTATTACAGGGGAGCTTTCTTT. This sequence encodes CASSSYYRGAFF.